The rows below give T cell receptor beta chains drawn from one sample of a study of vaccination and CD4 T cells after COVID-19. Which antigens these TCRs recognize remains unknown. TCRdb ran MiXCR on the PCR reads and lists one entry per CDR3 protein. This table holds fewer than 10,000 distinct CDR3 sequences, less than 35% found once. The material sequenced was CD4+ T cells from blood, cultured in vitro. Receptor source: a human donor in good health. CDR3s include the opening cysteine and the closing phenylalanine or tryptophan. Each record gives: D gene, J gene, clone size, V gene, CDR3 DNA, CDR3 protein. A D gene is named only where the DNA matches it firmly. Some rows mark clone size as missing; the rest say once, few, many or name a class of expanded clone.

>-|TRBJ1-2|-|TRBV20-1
TGCAGTCCCAGAGGTGGGGCGGATTCCTCGGGCGGCTACACCTTC
CSPRGGADSSGGYTF
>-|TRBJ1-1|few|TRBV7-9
TGTGCCAGCAGCTTACCAACCACTAGGGATGGAGCTTTCTTT
CASSLPTTRDGAFF
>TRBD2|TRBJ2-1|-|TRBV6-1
TGTGCCAGCAGTCGGACTAGCGCAGACAATGAGCAGTTCTTC
CASSRTSADNEQFF
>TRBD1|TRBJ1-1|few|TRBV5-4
TGTGCCAGCAGCTTGACAGGGGAATGGACTGAAGCTTTCTTT
CASSLTGEWTEAFF
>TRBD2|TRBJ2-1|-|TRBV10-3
TGTGCCATCGAAGAGGCTAGCGGGAGGGATGAGCAGTTCTTC
CAIEEASGRDEQFF
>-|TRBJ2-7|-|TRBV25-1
TGTGCCAGATGGATAGGGGCCGATCAACCCCAGTACTTC
CARWIGADQPQYF